The clone carrying this T cell receptor beta chain was recorded many times. Its target is not known. The data were obtained in a study of CD8 T cells in ankylosing spondylitis. CDR3 length equals 19 residues. The V gene end was trimmed by 0 bases and the J gene end by 0 bases; junction bases not matched to a gene: 9. CDR1 is LGHNA, CDR2 YNFKEQ, per germline. Findings and caveats of the study: Several highly homologous variants formed a TCR beta motif that appeared characteristic of ankylosing spondylitis blood. Before this, some motif variants had been reported in reactive arthritis synovial fluid and blood. As reported, disease-linked clones showed significant enrichment in matched ankylosing spondylitis synovial fluid.

Quantitative molecular-barcoded 5'-RACE generated the TCR beta libraries. TCRdb re-derived calls from the 5' RACE reads in MiXCR, one entry per CDR3 protein. Of about 210,000 distinct CDR3 sequences listed, just under 7.5% are singletons. Input material: blood, either unsorted or a sorted T cell fraction (not recorded which). The sequence derives from a male donor with ankylosing spondylitis. V is TRBV4-2 and J is TRBJ2-2; 8 bases are a match to TRBD2. The CDR3 region has the DNA TGTGCCAGCAGCCAAGATGTGACGTTGGGACTAGCGAACACCGGGGAGCTGTTTTTT. Protein: CASSQDVTLGLANTGELFF.